This entry lists 18 T cell receptor beta chains sequenced from one sample in a study of CD4 T cells in relation to SARS-CoV-2 and coronaviruses. TCRdb keeps only in-frame clones here, not all; method: immunoSEQ multiplex PCR. The sample consists of 30,000 to 40,000 clones, around 77% of them appearing once. These TCRs' antigens remain unknown. Sequencing input: memory CD4+ T cells from PBMCs, cultured in vitro. Receptors originate from an adult with COVID-19.

Only a few counts were recorded for this clone. This chain connects TRBV6-2 or TRBV6-3 to TRBJ2-3; 7 nucleotides align to TRBD2. Germline CDR1 reads MNHEY; CDR2 reads SVGEGT. V gave up 0 bases and J gave up 8 bases; unmatched junction bases: 2. The CDR3 runs to 13 residues. The chain's CDR3 is CASSYSTSSTQYF. CDR3 DNA: TGTGCCAGCAGTTACTCGACTAGCAGTACGCAGTATTTT.

This chain connects TRBV13 to TRBJ2-2; D may be TRBD1 (8 bases). This CDR3 is built from 17 residues. Germline CDR1 PRHDT, CDR2 FYEKMQ (reference sequence). The germline V and J ends were trimmed by 5 bases and 0 bases, with 16 bases remaining between them. CDR3 DNA sequence: TGTGCCAGCAGCCGCACGGGGGGACAGGCGAACACCGGGGAGCTGTTTTTT. Translating gives CASSRTGGQANTGELFF.

The rearrangement joins TRBV18 to TRBJ1-2; 8 bases map to TRBD1. The length of the CDR3 is 13 residues. Germline loops: CDR1 KGHSH, CDR2 LQKENI. Trimming removed 2 bases from V and 4 bases from J; junction bases left unmatched: 0. DNA for the CDR3: TGTGCCAGCTCACCAGGGACAGGCTATGGCTACACCTTC. Amino acid sequence: CASSPGTGYGYTF.

The rearrangement links TRBV7-9 to TRBJ1-5; TRBD1 might be the D (5 bases). CDR1 is SEHNR and CDR2 is FQNEAQ in the germline V gene (reference sequence). Trimming stripped 1 base from V and 4 bases from J, with 5 bases between. There are 13 residues in the CDR3. Here the CDR3 reads CASSLDRNQPQHF. The CDR3 DNA sequence: TGTGCCAGCAGCTTAGACAGGAATCAGCCCCAGCATTTT.

By frequency in the sample, this clone is medium-sized. J is TRBJ1-4 and V is TRBV6-6; D unresolved. Trimming cost V 4 bases and J 7 bases, with 13 bases left between them. The CDR3 loop spans 14 amino acids. Germline V CDR1 and CDR2: MNHNY, SVGAGI (reference sequence). CDR3 sequence reads: CASSSQGSLEKLFF. CDR3 sequence (DNA): TGTGCCAGCAGTTCCCAAGGATCGCTTGAAAAACTGTTTTTT.

The chain combines TRBV2 with TRBJ2-7; 11 bases are a match to TRBD1. The CDR3 loop spans 15 amino acids. V gave up 2 bases and J gave up 5 bases; unmatched junction bases: 5. Per germline, CDR1 SNHLY and CDR2 FYNNEI. The CDR3 region has the DNA TGTGCCAGCAGTGAACGGACAGGGGGCTACGACGAGCAGTACTTC. As protein: CASSERTGGYDEQYF. Based on the CDR3 plus reference TRBV2 and TRBJ2-7, the full variable domain is EPEVTQTPSHQVTQMGQEVILRCVPISNHLYFYWYRQILGQKVEFLVSFYNNEISEKSEIFDDQFSVERPDGSNFTLKIRSTKLEDSAMYFCASSERTGGYDEQYFGPGTRLTVT.

This sequence joins TRBV6-1 and TRBJ1-1; D not certain. V lost 3 bases to trimming and J lost 7 bases, with 9 bases between them. The length of the CDR3 is 12 residues. Per germline, CDR1 MNHNS and CDR2 SASEGT. CDR3 in DNA: TGTGCCAGCAGTGAGAGTCGGGATGAAGCTTTCTTT. Its protein product is CASSESRDEAFF.

The chain has TRBV4-3 and TRBJ1-2; TRBD1 is a possible D gene (6 bases). V was clipped by 1 base and J by 7 bases, with 16 bases between them. There are 15 residues in the CDR3. From germline, CDR1 is LGHNA and CDR2 YSLEER. CDR3 nucleotides: TGCGCCAGCAGCCAAGCTGGCGGGGGCCGGATTGGCTACACCTTC. Protein: CASSQAGGGRIGYTF.

A few counts support this clone. The CDR3 loop is CASSATYPPRGITNEKLFF. The DNA for the CDR3 is TGTGCCAGCAGCGCTACCTACCCCCCAAGGGGAATAACTAATGAAAAACTGTTTTTT. The chain recombines TRBV4-2 with TRBJ1-4; maybe TRBD1 (5 bases). The CDR3 is made up of 19 amino acids. The germline gives CDR1 LGHNA, CDR2 YNFKEQ. Between the trimmed V and J ends, which lost 5 bases and 1 base, there was a span of 23 bases.

In this sample, this clone turned up once. The chain carries TRBV11-3 and TRBJ2-3, with 7 bases that match TRBD2. Germline CDR1 and CDR2: SGHNT and YENEEA. The J segment lost 5 bases and the V segment lost 6 bases, leaving 8 bases of the junction unmatched. This CDR3 has 14 residues. CDR3 sequence: CASRAGAQGDTQYF. The CDR3 DNA reads TGTGCCAGCAGGGCGGGAGCGCAAGGAGATACGCAGTATTTT. The full variable domain, completed using reference TRBV11-3 and TRBJ2-3, is EAGVVQSPRYKIIEKKQPVAFWCNPISGHNTLYWYLQNLGQGPELLIRYENEEAVDDSQLPKDRFSAERLKGVDSTLKIQPAELGDSAVYLCASRAGAQGDTQYFGPGTRLTVL.

The chain joins TRBV7-9 to TRBJ2-3; tentatively, D is TRBD2 (5 bases). Trimming shortened V by 2 bases and J by 9 bases, and 18 bases separated the two germline ends. Per germline, CDR1 SEHNR and CDR2 FQNEAQ (reference sequence). The length of the CDR3 is 15 residues. The CDR3 nucleotides are TGTGCCAGCAGCTTACTCAGAGGGCCTGGTGGGACGCAGTATTTT. This codes for CASSLLRGPGGTQYF.

The chain is built from TRBV25-1 and TRBJ2-1; TRBD2 is a possible D gene (6 bases). CDR3 length: 15 residues. CDR1 MGHDK and CDR2 SYGVNS come from the germline V gene. V lost 3 bases and J 6 bases, leaving 15 bases between the germline ends. Here the CDR3 reads CASSEDYRGFNEQFF. In DNA, the CDR3 is TGTGCCAGCAGTGAGGACTACCGCGGGTTCAATGAGCAGTTCTTC.

The chain couples TRBV11-1 to TRBJ2-1, with 11 bases fitting TRBD2. Germline trimming cut 5 bases from V and 4 bases from J; bases unmatched to any gene: 4. Germline lookup yields CDR1 SGHAT and CDR2 FQDESV (reference sequence). CDR3 length: 15 amino acids. DNA of the CDR3: TGTGCCAGCAGCCGTAGCGGGAGGGAATACAATGAGCAGTTCTTC. Protein: CASSRSGREYNEQFF. The full variable domain, its missing parts supplied by reference TRBV11-1 and TRBJ2-1, is EAEVAQSPRYKITEKSQAVAFWCDPISGHATLYWYRQILGQGPELLVQFQDESVVDDSQLPKDRFSAERLKGVDSTLKIQPAELGDSAMYLCASSRSGREYNEQFFGPGTRLTVL.

This rearrangement joins TRBV29-1 to TRBJ2-5, with 9 positions matching TRBD2. The CDR3 has 15 residues. V trimming: 2 bases; J trimming: 4 bases; junction bases outside the gene matches: 8. Germline-derived CDR1 and CDR2 are SQVTM and ANQGSEA. The DNA for the CDR3 is TGCAGCGTTGAAAGAGTAGCGGGAGCAACAGAGACCCAGTACTTC. This codes for CSVERVAGATETQYF.

This rearrangement joins TRBV7-3 to TRBJ2-3; TRBD2 aligns across 12 bases. This CDR3 is built from 15 residues. CDR1 and CDR2 (germline): SGHTA, FQGTGA. The junction had 5 bases not matched to a gene; V was cut back by 4 bases and J by 6 bases. The CDR3 coding sequence is TGTGCCAGCAGCTCGGCTAGCGGGAGGGCGGATACGCAGTATTTT. Protein sequence: CASSSASGRADTQYF.

V is TRBV27 and J is TRBJ2-5; 13 nucleotides align to TRBD2. The V and J ends lost 4 bases and 5 bases, in that order; junction bases with no gene match: 4. CDR3 length: 15 amino acids. The germline gives CDR1 MNHEY, CDR2 SMNVEV (reference sequence). The CDR3 bases are TGTGCCAGCAGTTCCGGGACTAGCGGGAAGGAGACCCAGTACTTC. Translated, it gives CASSSGTSGKETQYF.

This clone turned up a few times. V is TRBV27 and J is TRBJ2-7; D remains ambiguous. The ends were cut back, 2 bases at V and 5 bases at J, with 13 bases in the middle. Germline values: CDR1 MNHEY, CDR2 SMNVEV (reference sequence). The CDR3 covers 14 residues. CDR3 in amino acids: CASSLTPLSNEQYF. The CDR3 DNA is TGTGCCAGCAGTTTAACCCCCTTAAGTAACGAGCAGTACTTC.

The V and J genes are TRBV5-1 and TRBJ1-2; 8 positions match TRBD1. Germline CDR1 is SGHRS and CDR2 is YFSETQ. The CDR3 spans 19 residues. With 0 bases clipped from V and 5 bases from J, the junction kept 18 bases outside the gene matches. The CDR3: CASSLARLLQGEAQYGYTF. CDR3 coding DNA: TGCGCCAGCAGCTTGGCCCGTCTATTACAGGGGGAAGCGCAGTATGGCTACACCTTC.